This is a list of T cell receptor beta chains from one sample in a study of CD8 T cells in Susac syndrome. Each CDR3 protein gets one entry after TCRdb re-called the immunoSEQ multiplex PCR reads with MiXCR. The data show about 300,000 distinct CDR3 sequences, with around 89% seen just once and around 0.18% held by the top ten. The sequenced sample was CD8+ T cells from PBMCs. The receptors were gathered from a human donor with multiple sclerosis. Both conserved end residues are trimmed from each CDR3. Clone size, where shown, is once, few, many, or a class for clones that have expanded.

>TRBJ2-7|TRBV4-3|-
ASSQDGQAYEQY
>TRBJ2-6|TRBV27|-
ASSHRAGANVLT
>TRBJ2-7|TRBV20-1|-
SVNVEGGEQY
>TRBJ2-7|TRBV6-2/TRBV6-3|-
ASSYTDLYEQY
>TRBJ2-3|TRBV6-2/TRBV6-3|-
ASSYSYYSGEPTDTQY
>TRBJ2-3|TRBV2|-
ASSATVTGGATDTQY
>TRBJ2-5|TRBV6-4|-
ASSEGAQETQY
>TRBJ2-7|TRBV5-5|-
ASSLESFSPWEQY
>TRBJ2-5|TRBV13|-
ASSPPRLGLRGETQY
>TRBJ2-5|TRBV29-1|-
SVESPLRNETQY
>TRBJ2-1|TRBV30|-
AWSLTSGRAGEQF
>TRBJ2-1|TRBV7-9|-
ASSPSGTSYNEQF
>TRBJ1-1|TRBV18|-
ASSPIVAYLNTEAF
>TRBJ1-3|TRBV4-3|once
ASSQDRRSGNTIY